In its sample, the clone carrying this TCR beta chain was seen many times. This CDR3 is 14 amino acids long. The germline V gene has CDR1 MNHNS and CDR2 SASEGT. V was clipped by 8 bases and J by 4 bases; unmatched bases: 7. These data belong to a study of identical twins. From the 5' RACE reads, TCRdb called clonotypes with MiXCR, one entry per CDR3 protein. The repertoire consists of roughly 690,000 distinct CDR3 sequences, with about 20% occurring once and the leading ten covering over 4%. The sample was also reused in another study, on T cells expressing NK-cell markers.

The clonotype originates from a woman between 18 and 29 years old in good health. The sample was PBMCs. The chain links TRBV6-1 to TRBJ2-5, with 10 bases lining up with TRBD2. The CDR3 reads CASALAGVVETQYF. CDR3 nucleotides: TGTGCCAGCGCCCTAGCGGGAGTTGTAGAGACCCAGTACTTC.